The 14 T cell receptor beta chains given below trace back to one sample, sequenced in a study of OX40 agonist ivuxolimab in advanced cancers. Receptor amplification or capture employed the immunoSEQ multiplex PCR assay. Entries here come from immuneACCESS through TCRdb and include only in-frame sequences with V and J called. Some clones fail to appear in such tables; in the studies checked, an unresolved V gene covers under half of the shortfall, and the cause of the remainder is unknown. Present in this sample are around 70,000 clones, around 83% of which were seen just once. In total, the top ten clones hold roughly 6.8% of the sample. The input for sequencing was CD4+ or CD8+ T cells sorted from blood, taken in a trial of the OX40 agonist ivuxolimab. The receptors originated from an adult with an advanced solid tumor such as melanoma, head and neck, liver or kidney cancer.

The chain has TRBV5-8 and TRBJ1-2; 10 nucleotides agree with TRBD1. CDR1 and CDR2 (germline): SGHTS, YDEGEE. V lost 1 base to trimming and J lost 2 bases; unmatched junction nucleotides: 2. The length of the CDR3 is 15 residues. Here the CDR3 reads CASSLRGQGNYGYTF. The DNA of the CDR3 is TGTGCCAGCAGCTTGAGGGGACAGGGGAACTATGGCTACACCTTC.

This clone was seen repeatedly, ten times or more. J is TRBJ2-7 and V is TRBV7-2, with 9 nucleotides matching TRBD2. With V trimmed by 5 bases and J by 7 bases, 18 bases remained unmatched. The CDR3 loop spans 17 amino acids. The germline gives CDR1 SGHTA, CDR2 FQGNSA. For the CDR3, the DNA is TGTGCCAGCAGCCAAGCTGGGGATAGCGGGGGAGTTTGGGAGCAGTACTTC. This gives the protein CASSQAGDSGGVWEQYF.

V usage is TRBV2 and J usage is TRBJ1-2; 7 bases fit TRBD1. V trimming: 5 bases; J trimming: 10 bases; junction bases outside the gene matches: 13. Germline V CDR1 and CDR2: SNHLY, FYNNEI. CDR3 length: 14 residues. This CDR3 reads CASSNRGHMLPYTF. In DNA form, the CDR3 reads TGTGCCAGCAGTAACAGGGGACACATGCTTCCCTACACCTTC.

CDR3 sequence reads: CASSLQTSGTDTQYF. The DNA for the CDR3 is TGTGCCAGCAGCTTACAGACTAGCGGCACAGATACGCAGTATTTT. The chain links TRBV7-2 to TRBJ2-3; 8 nucleotides line up with TRBD2. The CDR3 has 15 residues. Germline loops: CDR1 SGHTA, CDR2 FQGNSA. V lost 2 bases, J lost 1 base, and 2 bases stayed unmatched. The full variable domain, with the rest looked up from reference TRBV7-2 and TRBJ2-3, is GAGVSQSPSNKVTEKGKDVELRCDPISGHTALYWYRQSLGQGLEFLIYFQGNSAPDKSGLPSDRFSAERTGGSVSTLTIQRTQQEDSAVYLCASSLQTSGTDTQYFGPGTRLTVL.

The rearrangement uses TRBV5-1 and TRBJ1-1; TRBD1 is a possible D gene (5 bases). This CDR3 is built from 14 residues. Germline values: CDR1 SGHRS, CDR2 YFSETQ. With 5 bases removed from V and 1 base from J, the gap between germline ends came to 12 bases. The CDR3 loop reads CASRRSDRNTEAFF. The CDR3 bases are TGCGCCAGCAGGAGGTCTGACAGGAACACTGAAGCTTTCTTT.

The chain employs TRBV6-1 and TRBJ2-2, with 8 bases aligning to TRBD1. The CDR3 has 14 amino acids. J was trimmed by 5 bases and V by 7 bases; bases with no gene match: 6. Germline CDR1 is MNHNS and CDR2 is SASEGT. The chain's CDR3 is CASIRGQMTGELFF. In nucleotides, the CDR3 is TGTGCCAGCATCAGGGGGCAGATGACCGGGGAGCTGTTTTTT.

The chain has TRBV12-2 and TRBJ1-1. TRBV12-2 represents a pseudogene. CDR3 size: 13 residues. In DNA form, the CDR3 reads TGTGCAAGTCGCTTACCCCCCGACACTGAAGCTTTCTTT. This codes for CASRLPPDTEAFF.

The rearrangement links TRBV29-1 to TRBJ1-2; D perhaps matches TRBD1 (6 bases). CDR3 length: 11 residues. Germline V gives CDR1 SQVTM, CDR2 ANQGSEA. Deletions cut 1 base from V and 6 bases from J, with 6 bases between. The chain's CDR3 is CSVEGTDGYTF. The CDR3 nucleotides read TGCAGCGTTGAAGGGACAGATGGCTACACCTTC.

CDR3 residues: CSVKHQGLWEMNTEAFF. In nucleotides, the CDR3 is TGCAGCGTTAAGCATCAGGGACTTTGGGAAATGAACACTGAAGCTTTCTTT. The rearrangement links TRBV29-1 to TRBJ1-1; D perhaps matches TRBD1 (5 bases). V lost 5 bases and J 0 bases, leaving 22 bases between the germline ends. The CDR3 runs to 17 residues. CDR1 and CDR2 from the germline V gene are SQVTM and ANQGSEA.

This chain connects TRBV7-6 to TRBJ2-4, with a weak D call TRBD2 (5 bases). The length of the CDR3 is 12 residues. V was clipped by 3 bases and J by 5 bases, with 5 bases between them. In germline, CDR1 is SGHVS, CDR2 FNYEAQ. The CDR3 sequence: CASSFGENIQYF. The CDR3 coding sequence is TGTGCCAGCAGCTTCGGGGAAAACATTCAGTACTTC.

This sequence joins TRBV28 and TRBJ1-5; a weak D match, TRBD1 (5 bases). Germline lookup yields CDR1 MDHEN and CDR2 SYDVKM. V shed 5 bases and J shed 6 bases, with 23 bases lying between them. CDR3 length equals 17 residues. This CDR3 reads CASSHMDVQGGVQPQHF. In DNA form, the CDR3 reads TGTGCCAGCAGTCATATGGACGTCCAGGGCGGGGTTCAGCCCCAGCATTTT.

The V call is TRBV5-1, the J call TRBJ2-4; either TRBD1 or TRBD2 may supply D (5 bases each). The V end lost 8 bases, the J end lost 6 bases, and 15 bases lay between the germline ends. The CDR3 consists of 13 residues. Germline CDR1 reads SGHRS; CDR2 reads YFSETQ. Written as DNA, the CDR3 is TGCGCCAGGGAACCGGGACCCCCAAACATTCAGTACTTC. Encoded protein: CAREPGPPNIQYF.

The chain links TRBV19 to TRBJ1-4, with 7 nucleotides matching TRBD1. Germline values: CDR1 LNHDA, CDR2 SQIVND (reference sequence). V shed 2 bases, J shed 8 bases, and the junction held 5 bases outside the gene matches. The CDR3 consists of 14 residues. The CDR3 sequence is CASSIKQGVEKLFF. In nucleotides, the CDR3 is TGTGCCAGTAGTATAAAGCAGGGGGTCGAAAAACTGTTTTTT.

The gene calls are TRBV19 and TRBJ2-3; D is unclear. Germline V lookup: CDR1 LNHDA, CDR2 SQIVND (reference sequence). The V gene lost 9 bases and the J gene lost 3 bases, with 13 bases spanning the gap. This CDR3 contains 13 residues. CDR3 in amino acids: CASRNEATDTQYF. The CDR3 region has the DNA TGTGCCAGCCGAAATGAGGCGACAGATACGCAGTATTTT.